The rows below give T cell receptor beta chains drawn from one sample of a study of blood T cell repertoires in COVID-19. Libraries were prepared by immunoSEQ multiplex PCR; TCRdb keeps only in-frame clonotypes and omits some of them. This sample carries some 490,000 clones, 70% to 90% of them seen once, and the ten largest clones take approximately 3.2%. Sample: peripheral blood. Every receptor here comes from a human donor in a cohort sampled during active COVID-19. The CDR3 runs from the conserved cysteine through the conserved F or W. Each record gives: clone size, J gene, V gene, D gene, CDR3 protein, CDR3 DNA. A D gene is named only where the DNA matches it firmly. Rows give clone size only sometimes, using once, few, many, or a class for an expanded clone.

clone size: .
J gene: TRBJ2-7
V gene: TRBV7-6
D gene: .
CDR3 protein: CASSPLSTTALSGEQYF
CDR3 DNA: TGTGCCAGCAGCCCCCTCTCAACCACAGCCTTGTCGGGAGAGCAGTACTTC

clone size: .
J gene: TRBJ2-2
V gene: TRBV30
D gene: TRBD1
CDR3 protein: CAWTGTGVTGELFF
CDR3 DNA: TGTGCCTGGACCGGGACAGGGGTAACCGGGGAGCTGTTTTTT

clone size: .
J gene: TRBJ1-2
V gene: TRBV7-2
D gene: .
CDR3 protein: CASRRSQAVDGYTF
CDR3 DNA: TGTGCCAGCAGACGAAGTCAGGCCGTCGATGGCTACACCTTC

clone size: .
J gene: TRBJ2-1
V gene: TRBV18
D gene: TRBD1
CDR3 protein: CASSSRTGGGDEQFF
CDR3 DNA: TGTGCCAGCTCATCCCGGACAGGGGGCGGTGATGAGCAGTTCTTC

clone size: once
J gene: TRBJ2-4
V gene: TRBV5-1
D gene: TRBD2
CDR3 protein: CASSPLAGSKNIQYF
CDR3 DNA: TGCGCCAGCAGCCCACTAGCGGGGTCAAAAAACATTCAGTACTTC

clone size: .
J gene: TRBJ2-3
V gene: TRBV2
D gene: TRBD2
CDR3 protein: CASSVSSGRADTQYF
CDR3 DNA: TGTGCCAGCAGTGTATCCAGCGGGAGAGCGGATACGCAGTATTTT

clone size: .
J gene: TRBJ1-1
V gene: TRBV18
D gene: .
CDR3 protein: CASSPPGASTEAFF
CDR3 DNA: TGTGCCAGCTCACCACCGGGGGCTAGCACTGAAGCTTTCTTT

clone size: .
J gene: TRBJ2-7
V gene: TRBV12-3/TRBV12-4
D gene: .
CDR3 protein: CASSPTAGYEQYF
CDR3 DNA: TGTGCCAGCAGTCCAACAGCTGGCTACGAGCAGTACTTC

clone size: .
J gene: TRBJ1-1
V gene: TRBV9
D gene: .
CDR3 protein: CASSPLRGAVANTEAFF
CDR3 DNA: TGTGCCAGCAGCCCCCTCCGGGGGGCGGTAGCGAACACTGAAGCTTTCTTT

clone size: .
J gene: TRBJ2-5
V gene: TRBV7-3
D gene: TRBD1
CDR3 protein: CASSWTGGISETQYF
CDR3 DNA: TGTGCCAGCAGCTGGACAGGGGGCATTTCGGAGACCCAGTACTTC

clone size: .
J gene: TRBJ2-5
V gene: TRBV5-4
D gene: .
CDR3 protein: CASSLDGRETQYF
CDR3 DNA: TGTGCCAGCAGCTTGGACGGGAGAGAGACCCAGTACTTC

clone size: .
J gene: TRBJ1-1
V gene: TRBV5-1
D gene: .
CDR3 protein: CASSLGVLGVNTEAFF
CDR3 DNA: TGCGCCAGCAGCTTGGGGGTATTAGGGGTGAACACTGAAGCTTTCTTT

clone size: .
J gene: TRBJ2-1
V gene: TRBV6-5
D gene: .
CDR3 protein: CASSYSRGGGYEQFF
CDR3 DNA: TGTGCCAGCAGTTACTCGAGGGGTGGGGGCTATGAGCAGTTCTTC

clone size: .
J gene: TRBJ1-5
V gene: TRBV19
D gene: TRBD1
CDR3 protein: CASSIRGTGLEPQHF
CDR3 DNA: TGTGCCAGTAGTATAAGGGGGACAGGCCTAGAGCCCCAGCATTTT

clone size: once
J gene: TRBJ1-1
V gene: TRBV5-1
D gene: TRBD1
CDR3 protein: CASRKTGGSLNTEAFF
CDR3 DNA: TGCGCCAGCAGGAAAACAGGGGGCTCCCTGAACACTGAAGCTTTCTTT

clone size: .
J gene: TRBJ2-1
V gene: TRBV7-9
D gene: .
CDR3 protein: CASSPTGSAGVVREQFF
CDR3 DNA: TGTGCCAGCAGCCCGACGGGGAGTGCAGGGGTAGTAAGGGAGCAGTTCTTC

clone size: .
J gene: TRBJ2-2
V gene: TRBV7-2
D gene: .
CDR3 protein: CASSLVESGELFF
CDR3 DNA: TGTGCCAGCAGCTTAGTAGAGAGCGGGGAGCTGTTTTTT

clone size: .
J gene: TRBJ2-7
V gene: TRBV28
D gene: .
CDR3 protein: CASSLMGQGLYEQYF
CDR3 DNA: TGTGCCAGCAGCCTTATGGGCCAGGGGCTCTACGAGCAGTACTTC

clone size: .
J gene: TRBJ1-2
V gene: TRBV24-1
D gene: TRBD1
CDR3 protein: CATSERTGKGYTF
CDR3 DNA: TGTGCCACCAGTGAAAGGACAGGGAAAGGCTACACCTTC

clone size: few
J gene: TRBJ1-1
V gene: TRBV3-1/TRBV3-2
D gene: .
CDR3 protein: CASSQRQENTEAFF
CDR3 DNA: TGTGCCAGCAGCCAAAGACAGGAGAACACTGAAGCTTTCTTT

clone size: .
J gene: TRBJ2-2
V gene: TRBV9
D gene: .
CDR3 protein: CASSVGRGAYTGELFF
CDR3 DNA: TGTGCCAGCAGCGTAGGGAGAGGAGCTTACACCGGGGAGCTGTTTTTT

clone size: .
J gene: TRBJ2-1
V gene: TRBV18
D gene: TRBD2
CDR3 protein: CASSPRLLREGFSEQFF
CDR3 DNA: TGTGCCAGCTCACCACGACTACTGCGGGAGGGATTCAGTGAGCAGTTCTTC

clone size: .
J gene: TRBJ1-3
V gene: TRBV9
D gene: .
CDR3 protein: CASSLWGGDTIYF
CDR3 DNA: TGTGCCAGCAGCCTATGGGGCGGGGACACCATATATTTT

clone size: .
J gene: TRBJ2-6
V gene: TRBV5-4
D gene: .
CDR3 protein: CASSFLANVLTF
CDR3 DNA: TGTGCCAGCAGCTTCTTGGCCAACGTCCTGACTTTC

clone size: .
J gene: TRBJ2-1
V gene: TRBV6-4
D gene: .
CDR3 protein: CASSVQSYNEQFF
CDR3 DNA: TGTGCCAGCAGTGTTCAGTCTTACAATGAGCAGTTCTTC

clone size: .
J gene: TRBJ1-5
V gene: TRBV18
D gene: .
CDR3 protein: CASSGTTDQPQHF
CDR3 DNA: TGTGCCAGCTCAGGAACGACAGATCAGCCCCAGCATTTT

clone size: .
J gene: TRBJ2-7
V gene: TRBV2
D gene: TRBD2
CDR3 protein: CASSPRLAGAKGEQYF
CDR3 DNA: TGTGCCAGCAGTCCACGACTAGCGGGAGCCAAAGGGGAGCAGTACTTC

clone size: few
J gene: TRBJ2-1
V gene: TRBV30
D gene: TRBD2
CDR3 protein: CAWRGKAGSNEQFF
CDR3 DNA: TGTGCCTGGAGGGGGAAAGCGGGGAGCAATGAGCAGTTCTTC

clone size: .
J gene: TRBJ2-3
V gene: TRBV19
D gene: TRBD2
CDR3 protein: CASSRSRLAGGTDTQYF
CDR3 DNA: TGTGCCAGTAGTAGAAGCCGACTAGCGGGGGGCACAGATACGCAGTATTTT

clone size: few
J gene: TRBJ2-7
V gene: TRBV11-2
D gene: TRBD2
CDR3 protein: CASRGLPSREQYF
CDR3 DNA: TGTGCCAGCAGGGGACTACCTTCGCGAGAGCAGTACTTC

clone size: .
J gene: TRBJ2-1
V gene: TRBV7-8
D gene: .
CDR3 protein: CASSLAGAIAYNEQFF
CDR3 DNA: TGTGCCAGCAGCTTAGCGGGAGCAATTGCCTACAATGAGCAGTTCTTC